These T cell receptor beta chains were read from a single sample in a study of a mutant IDH1 vaccine in newly diagnosed glioma. Only in-frame clones appear in the TCRdb table, and some are missing; sequencing was by immunoSEQ multiplex PCR. Here the sample spans some 95,000 clones, about 80% being singletons. This specimen consisted of PBMCs, obtained from a glioma patient treated with radiotherapy, temozolomide or both. The source is a man aged 35 to 55 with glioma. CDR3s include the opening cysteine and the closing phenylalanine or tryptophan. A D gene is named only where the DNA matches it firmly. Part of the rows lack a size; the others show once, few, many or a class for expanded clones.

V: TRBV7-2; J: TRBJ1-2; size: -; D: TRBD1; CDR3: CASSPTSGTGRYGYTF; DNA: TGTGCCAGCAGCCCAACCTCCGGGACAGGGCGCTATGGCTACACCTTC
V: TRBV7-9; J: TRBJ2-1; size: -; D: -; CDR3: CASSLTGSYNEQFF; DNA: TGTGCCAGCAGCTTAACCGGCTCCTACAATGAGCAGTTCTTC
V: TRBV18; J: TRBJ2-2; size: -; D: TRBD1; CDR3: CASSPDRETANTGELFF; DNA: TGTGCCAGCTCACCCGACAGGGAGACCGCGAACACCGGGGAGCTGTTTTTT
V: TRBV7-2; J: TRBJ2-5; size: -; D: -; CDR3: CASSRFTGPPYF; DNA: TGTGCCAGCAGCCGGTTTACAGGGCCCCCGTACTTC
V: TRBV30; J: TRBJ1-1; size: few; D: -; CDR3: CAWDPRTNTEAFF; DNA: TGTGCCTGGGATCCAAGGACCAACACTGAAGCTTTCTTT
V: TRBV28; J: TRBJ1-3; size: -; D: -; CDR3: CASSFGQAVSGNTIYF; DNA: TGTGCCAGCAGTTTCGGGCAGGCAGTCTCTGGAAACACCATATATTTT
V: TRBV5-1; J: TRBJ1-4; size: -; D: TRBD1; CDR3: CASSWGTGSNEKLFF; DNA: TGCGCCAGCAGCTGGGGGACAGGGAGTAATGAAAAACTGTTTTTT
V: TRBV7-8; J: TRBJ1-4; size: few; D: -; CDR3: CASSVRQSTNEKLFF; DNA: TGTGCCAGCAGCGTTCGACAGTCAACTAATGAAAAACTGTTTTTT
V: TRBV30; J: TRBJ2-1; size: -; D: -; CDR3: CAWSELGAEQFF; DNA: TGTGCCTGGAGCGAATTGGGGGCCGAGCAGTTCTTC
V: TRBV9; J: TRBJ1-4; size: few; D: -; CDR3: CASSVGQSFNEKLFF; DNA: TGTGCCAGCAGCGTAGGACAGTCTTTCAATGAAAAACTGTTTTTT
V: TRBV5-4; J: TRBJ2-3; size: -; D: -; CDR3: CASSLATSQDTQYF; DNA: TGTGCCAGCAGCTTGGCTACCAGTCAAGATACGCAGTATTTT
V: TRBV5-4; J: TRBJ2-5; size: once; D: TRBD1; CDR3: CATTLGQGRETQYF; DNA: TGTGCCACCACTTTGGGACAGGGGAGAGAGACCCAGTACTTC
V: TRBV7-2; J: TRBJ2-1; size: once; D: TRBD2; CDR3: CASSLAASGLAGGHEQFF; DNA: TGTGCCAGCAGCTTAGCCGCCTCGGGACTAGCGGGAGGTCATGAGCAGTTCTTC
V: TRBV15; J: TRBJ2-5; size: -; D: TRBD2; CDR3: CATSSPGGPQETQYF; DNA: TGTGCCACCAGCAGTCCGGGGGGGCCCCAAGAGACCCAGTACTTC
V: TRBV4-2; J: TRBJ2-7; size: -; D: -; CDR3: CASRGQFYEQYF; DNA: TGTGCCAGCAGAGGACAGTTCTACGAGCAGTACTTC
V: TRBV30; J: TRBJ2-1; size: once; D: -; CDR3: CAWSVSGKNEQFF; DNA: TGTGCCTGGAGTGTCTCGGGGAAAAATGAGCAGTTCTTC
V: TRBV5-1; J: TRBJ2-5; size: once; D: -; CDR3: CASSSFGTPQETQYF; DNA: TGCGCCAGCAGCAGTTTCGGGACACCACAAGAGACCCAGTACTTC
V: TRBV13; J: TRBJ1-2; size: few; D: TRBD1; CDR3: CASSFNTGTGVSGYTF; DNA: TGTGCCAGCAGCTTTAACACCGGGACAGGGGTTTCTGGCTACACCTTC
V: TRBV10-1; J: TRBJ2-2; size: -; D: -; CDR3: CASSSSYTGELFF; DNA: TGCGCCAGCAGTAGCAGTTACACCGGGGAGCTGTTTTTT
V: TRBV4-2; J: TRBJ1-4; size: large; D: -; CDR3: CASSQEAVTGRKEKLFF; DNA: TGTGCCAGCAGCCAAGAGGCGGTAACAGGGAGGAAAGAAAAACTGTTTTTT
V: TRBV10-3; J: TRBJ2-7; size: -; D: -; CDR3: CAISPSSYEQYF; DNA: TGTGCCATCAGCCCTAGCTCCTACGAGCAGTACTTC
V: TRBV30; J: TRBJ2-5; size: -; D: -; CDR3: CACWNSLQETQYF; DNA: TGTGCCTGCTGGAACAGCCTCCAAGAGACCCAGTACTTC
V: TRBV29-1; J: TRBJ1-5; size: -; D: -; CDR3: CSVGRPGKPQHF; DNA: TGCAGCGTTGGTCGCCCTGGGAAGCCCCAGCATTTT
V: TRBV7-9; J: TRBJ2-7; size: -; D: TRBD1; CDR3: CASSPGQGAYEQYF; DNA: TGTGCCAGCAGCCCAGGACAGGGAGCTTACGAGCAGTACTTC
V: TRBV7-2; J: TRBJ1-3; size: -; D: -; CDR3: CASSFDRPQLSGNTIYF; DNA: TGTGCCAGCAGCTTCGACAGGCCCCAGCTCTCTGGAAACACCATATATTTT
V: TRBV7-6; J: TRBJ1-1; size: -; D: -; CDR3: CASSWQMNTEAFF; DNA: TGTGCCAGCAGCTGGCAGATGAACACTGAAGCTTTCTTT
V: TRBV29-1; J: TRBJ1-3; size: -; D: -; CDR3: CSAPDGPGNTIYF; DNA: TGCAGCGCTCCGGACGGTCCTGGAAACACCATATATTTT
V: TRBV7-3; J: TRBJ2-3; size: few; D: TRBD2; CDR3: CASSLAGGVDTQYF; DNA: TGTGCCAGCAGCCTAGCGGGAGGAGTAGATACGCAGTATTTT
V: TRBV6-1; J: TRBJ2-7; size: -; D: -; CDR3: CASRRQVSYEQYF; DNA: TGTGCCAGCAGGAGACAGGTGTCCTACGAGCAGTACTTC
V: TRBV14; J: TRBJ1-1; size: -; D: TRBD1; CDR3: CASSRDRAGEAFF; DNA: TGTGCCAGCAGCCGGGACAGGGCCGGTGAAGCTTTCTTT
V: TRBV11-2; J: TRBJ2-2; size: -; D: -; CDR3: CASSLVRDTGELFF; DNA: TGTGCCAGCAGCTTAGTGCGTGACACCGGGGAGCTGTTTTTT
V: TRBV5-1; J: TRBJ2-3; size: -; D: -; CDR3: CASNRMSGTDTQYF; DNA: TGCGCCAGCAATAGGATGTCGGGCACAGATACGCAGTATTTT
V: TRBV7-9; J: TRBJ1-1; size: -; D: TRBD1; CDR3: CASSPGGSRTEAFF; DNA: TGTGCCAGCAGCCCAGGGGGCTCGCGCACTGAAGCTTTCTTT
V: TRBV13; J: TRBJ1-2; size: once; D: TRBD1; CDR3: CASSFGGQPNYGYTF; DNA: TGTGCCAGCAGCTTCGGGGGACAGCCTAACTATGGCTACACCTTC
V: TRBV18; J: TRBJ2-1; size: -; D: -; CDR3: CASSLSYNEQFF; DNA: TGTGCCAGCTCACTCTCCTACAATGAGCAGTTCTTC
V: TRBV5-1; J: TRBJ2-6; size: -; D: -; CDR3: CASSFLGTGSGANVLTF; DNA: TGCGCCAGCAGCTTTCTCGGGACTGGCTCTGGGGCCAACGTCCTGACTTTC
V: TRBV10-3; J: TRBJ2-1; size: -; D: TRBD2; CDR3: CAMSGSGSNEQFF; DNA: TGTGCCATGAGCGGTAGCGGGAGCAATGAGCAGTTCTTC
V: TRBV7-9; J: TRBJ1-1; size: -; D: -; CDR3: CASTPKWGTGTEAFF; DNA: TGTGCCAGCACCCCTAAATGGGGGACTGGCACTGAAGCTTTCTTT
V: TRBV5-1; J: TRBJ2-1; size: -; D: -; CDR3: CASSWGLAGPSSYNEQFF; DNA: TGCGCCAGCAGCTGGGGACTTGCGGGGCCTAGCTCCTACAATGAGCAGTTCTTC
V: TRBV5-1; J: TRBJ2-5; size: -; D: TRBD1; CDR3: CASSGGTGGIYF; DNA: TGCGCCAGCAGCGGAGGGACAGGGGGTATCTACTTC
V: TRBV4-3; J: TRBJ1-2; size: -; D: -; CDR3: CASSQSQVYGYTF; DNA: TGCGCCAGCAGCCAAAGTCAGGTATATGGCTACACCTTC
V: TRBV19; J: TRBJ2-1; size: once; D: -; CDR3: CASSILGGAYNEQFF; DNA: TGTGCCAGTAGTATTTTAGGCGGGGCCTACAATGAGCAGTTCTTC
V: TRBV7-3; J: TRBJ2-3; size: -; D: -; CDR3: CASSSDGGLDTQYF; DNA: TGTGCCAGCAGTTCCGATGGGGGTCTAGATACGCAGTATTTT
V: TRBV19; J: TRBJ1-1; size: -; D: -; CDR3: CASSIDRPVQSTEAFF; DNA: TGTGCCAGTAGTATAGATCGCCCGGTCCAGAGCACTGAAGCTTTCTTT
V: TRBV7-9; J: TRBJ1-6; size: -; D: -; CDR3: CASSLSGWSISPLHF; DNA: TGTGCCAGCAGCTTATCAGGGTGGTCGATCTCACCCCTCCACTTT
V: TRBV10-3; J: TRBJ2-2; size: once; D: -; CDR3: CAISESLRGATGELFF; DNA: TGTGCCATCAGTGAGTCGCTGAGGGGGGCCACCGGGGAGCTGTTTTTT
V: TRBV6-6; J: TRBJ2-7; size: -; D: -; CDR3: CASADTAYEQYF; DNA: TGTGCCAGCGCGGACACCGCCTACGAGCAGTACTTC
V: TRBV27; J: TRBJ1-5; size: -; D: TRBD1; CDR3: CAPRGGTGERKGNQPQHF; DNA: TGTGCCCCCCGGGGGGGGACAGGGGAGAGGAAGGGCAATCAGCCCCAGCATTTT
V: TRBV11-1; J: TRBJ1-6; size: -; D: -; CDR3: CASSVTKRASYNSPLHF; DNA: TGTGCCAGCAGCGTTACAAAGCGGGCCAGTTATAATTCACCCCTCCACTTT
V: TRBV5-6; J: TRBJ1-4; size: -; D: -; CDR3: CASSSGQALDNEKLFF; DNA: TGTGCCAGCAGCTCCGGACAAGCCCTGGATAATGAAAAACTGTTTTTT
V: TRBV7-2; J: TRBJ2-5; size: once; D: -; CDR3: CASRGRATGVETQYF; DNA: TGTGCCAGCAGAGGACGGGCGACGGGGGTGGAGACCCAGTACTTC
V: TRBV7-8; J: TRBJ1-2; size: -; D: TRBD1; CDR3: CASSLARDSITTNYGYTF; DNA: TGTGCCAGCAGCTTAGCCAGGGACAGCATAACCACCAACTATGGCTACACCTTC
V: TRBV6-5; J: TRBJ1-4; size: -; D: -; CDR3: CASSYASGAPEKLFF; DNA: TGTGCCAGCAGTTACGCCTCGGGGGCGCCGGAAAAACTGTTTTTT
V: TRBV19; J: TRBJ2-3; size: -; D: TRBD2; CDR3: CASNGGASTDTQYF; DNA: TGTGCCAGCAACGGGGGGGCAAGCACAGATACGCAGTATTTT
V: TRBV16; J: TRBJ1-2; size: -; D: -; CDR3: CASSQWGNNYGYTF; DNA: TGTGCCAGCAGCCAATGGGGAAACAACTATGGCTACACCTTC
V: TRBV10-3; J: TRBJ2-7; size: -; D: -; CDR3: CAIRQLYEQYF; DNA: TGTGCCATCAGACAACTCTACGAGCAGTACTTC
V: TRBV5-1; J: TRBJ2-3; size: -; D: -; CDR3: CASSLAVERSDTQYF; DNA: TGCGCCAGCAGCTTGGCGGTAGAAAGGTCGGATACGCAGTATTTT
V: TRBV5-1; J: TRBJ1-6; size: -; D: -; CDR3: CASSPGPATYNSPLHF; DNA: TGCGCCAGCAGCCCGGGACCAGCCACCTATAATTCACCCCTCCACTTT
V: TRBV28; J: TRBJ2-1; size: -; D: -; CDR3: CASSLILQGSGNEQFF; DNA: TGTGCCAGCAGTTTAATATTGCAGGGGTCTGGCAATGAGCAGTTCTTC